The clone carrying this TCR beta chain was counted between two and nine times. Its antigen is currently unknown. The source of the sample is a study of shared clonotypes between healthy human individuals. Whole-study context: Each donor contributed plates that comprised three CD4 naive, three CD4 memory, two CD8 naive and one CD8 memory. Whole-study results and caveats: Larger richness was generally estimated for naive than memory subsets.

The germline gives CDR1 GTSNPN, CDR2 SVGIG (reference sequence). The CDR3 has 15 amino acids. Losses at the gene ends were 1 base for V and 5 bases for J; bases not matched to a gene: 8. Method: immunoSEQ multiplex PCR; TCRdb's copy keeps in-frame clones and lacks some. The profile shows 950,000 to 1,100,000 clones, about 74% of them singletons. Free of recent acute infections or vaccinations, the donors were healthy HIV-negative adults. Every one of the donors was a Caucasian adult that lived in Nashville, Tennessee. This clonotype was sampled from a young man in good health. Sequences were obtained from memory CD4+ T cells sorted from blood. The subset here: CD45RA-negative fraction. The chain combines TRBV30 with TRBJ1-5; 7 bases are a match to TRBD1. DNA for the CDR3: TGTGCCTGGAGTGCCGGACAGGCCGGGTATCAGCCCCAGCATTTT. The encoded protein is CAWSAGQAGYQPQHF.